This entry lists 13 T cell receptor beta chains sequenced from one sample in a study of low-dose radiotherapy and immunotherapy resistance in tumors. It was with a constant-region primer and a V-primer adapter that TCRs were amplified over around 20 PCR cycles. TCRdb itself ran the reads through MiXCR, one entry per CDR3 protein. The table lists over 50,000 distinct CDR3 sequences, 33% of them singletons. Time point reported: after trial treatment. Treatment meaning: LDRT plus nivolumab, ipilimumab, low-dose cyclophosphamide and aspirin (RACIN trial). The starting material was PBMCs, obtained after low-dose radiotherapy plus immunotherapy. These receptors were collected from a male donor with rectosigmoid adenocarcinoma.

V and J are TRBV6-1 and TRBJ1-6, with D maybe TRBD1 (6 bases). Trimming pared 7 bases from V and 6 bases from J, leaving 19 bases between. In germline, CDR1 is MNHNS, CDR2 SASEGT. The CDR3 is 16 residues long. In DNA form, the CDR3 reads TGTGCCAGCACTTCGGGAGGAGGGGGTCGTAATTCACCCCTCCACTTT. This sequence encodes CASTSGGGGRNSPLHF.

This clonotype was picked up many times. In nucleotides, the CDR3 is TGTGCCAGCAGCGTAAAAGGGGGGCAGGGTAGAGATACGCAGTATTTT. It is translated as CASSVKGGQGRDTQYF. This sequence joins TRBV9 and TRBJ2-3; perhaps D is TRBD1 or TRBD2 (6 bases each). Trimming cost V 1 base and J 5 bases, with 17 bases left between them. Germline CDR1 and CDR2: SGDLS and YYNGEE. This CDR3 is built from 16 residues.

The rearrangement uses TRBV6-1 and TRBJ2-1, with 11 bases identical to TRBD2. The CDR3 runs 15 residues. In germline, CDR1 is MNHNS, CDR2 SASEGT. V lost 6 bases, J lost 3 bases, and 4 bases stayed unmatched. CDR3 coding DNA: TGTGCCAGCAGCGTGGGACTAGCGGTCTACAATGAGCAGTTCTTC. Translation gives CASSVGLAVYNEQFF.

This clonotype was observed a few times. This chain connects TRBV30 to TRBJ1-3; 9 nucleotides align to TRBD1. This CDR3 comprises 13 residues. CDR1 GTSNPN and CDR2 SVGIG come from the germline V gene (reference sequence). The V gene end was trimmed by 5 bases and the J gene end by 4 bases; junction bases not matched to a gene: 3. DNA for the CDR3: TGTGCCTGGGGACAGGGGCCAGGAAACACCATATATTTT. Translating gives CAWGQGPGNTIYF.

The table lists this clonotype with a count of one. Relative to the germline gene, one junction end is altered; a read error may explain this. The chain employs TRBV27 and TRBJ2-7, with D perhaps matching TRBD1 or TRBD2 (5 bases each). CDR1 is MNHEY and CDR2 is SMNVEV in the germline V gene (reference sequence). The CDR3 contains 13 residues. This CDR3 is CATSVSGLNEQYF. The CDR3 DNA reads TGTGCCACCAGTGTCTCGGGGCTTAATGAGCAGTACTTC.

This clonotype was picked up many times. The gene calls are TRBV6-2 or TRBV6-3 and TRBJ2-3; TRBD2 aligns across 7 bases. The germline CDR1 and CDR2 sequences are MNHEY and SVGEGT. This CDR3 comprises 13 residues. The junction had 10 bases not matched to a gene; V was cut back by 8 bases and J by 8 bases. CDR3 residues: CASLRGGRTTQYF. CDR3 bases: TGTGCCAGCTTGCGGGGCGGGAGAACTACGCAGTATTTT.

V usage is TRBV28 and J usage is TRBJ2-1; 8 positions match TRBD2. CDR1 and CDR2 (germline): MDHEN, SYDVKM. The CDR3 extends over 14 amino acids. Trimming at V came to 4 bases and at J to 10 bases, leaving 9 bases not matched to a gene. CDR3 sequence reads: CASSSRGRTPEQFF. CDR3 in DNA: TGTGCCAGCAGTTCCCGCGGGAGGACACCCGAGCAGTTCTTC.

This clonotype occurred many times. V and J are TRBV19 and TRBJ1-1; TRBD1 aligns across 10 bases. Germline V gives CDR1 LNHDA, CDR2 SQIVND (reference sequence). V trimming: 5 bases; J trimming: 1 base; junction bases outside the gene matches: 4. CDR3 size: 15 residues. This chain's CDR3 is CASSDGDRGNTEAFF. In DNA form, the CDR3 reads TGTGCCAGTAGTGATGGGGACAGGGGGAACACTGAAGCTTTCTTT.

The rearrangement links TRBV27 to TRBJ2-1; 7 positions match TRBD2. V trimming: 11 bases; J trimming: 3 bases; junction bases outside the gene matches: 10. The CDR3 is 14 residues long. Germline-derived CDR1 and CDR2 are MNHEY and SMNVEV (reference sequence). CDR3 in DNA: TGTGCCGCTGCATGGGGACTACACTACAATGAGCAGTTCTTC. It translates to CAAAWGLHYNEQFF.

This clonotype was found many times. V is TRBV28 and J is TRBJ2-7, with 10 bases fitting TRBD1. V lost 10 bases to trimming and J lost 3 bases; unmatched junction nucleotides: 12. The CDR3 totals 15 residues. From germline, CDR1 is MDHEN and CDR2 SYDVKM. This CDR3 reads CATTRTGGALYEQYF. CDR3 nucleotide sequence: TGTGCCACCACTCGGACAGGGGGGGCCCTCTACGAGCAGTACTTC.

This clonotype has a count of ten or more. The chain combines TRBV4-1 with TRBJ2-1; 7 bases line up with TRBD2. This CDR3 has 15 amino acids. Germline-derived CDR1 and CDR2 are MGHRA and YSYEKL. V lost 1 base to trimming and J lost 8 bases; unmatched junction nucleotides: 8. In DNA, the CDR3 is TGCGCCAGCAGCCAAGGTAGCGGGTTAGCGGATGAGCAGTTCTTC. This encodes CASSQGSGLADEQFF.

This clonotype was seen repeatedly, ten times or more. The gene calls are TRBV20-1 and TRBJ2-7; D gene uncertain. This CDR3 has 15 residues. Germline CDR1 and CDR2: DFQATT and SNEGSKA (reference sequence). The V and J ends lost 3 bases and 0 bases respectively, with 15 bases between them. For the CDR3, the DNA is TGCAGTGCTAGCGATCCCAGAAAAGACTCCTACGAGCAGTACTTC. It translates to CSASDPRKDSYEQYF.

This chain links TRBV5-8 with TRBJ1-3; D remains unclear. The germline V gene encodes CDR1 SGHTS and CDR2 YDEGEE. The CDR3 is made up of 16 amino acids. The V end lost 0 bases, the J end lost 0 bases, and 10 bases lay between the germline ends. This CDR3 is CASSLVPQNSGNTIYF. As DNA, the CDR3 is TGTGCCAGCAGCTTGGTTCCCCAAAACTCTGGAAACACCATATATTTT.